The 8 T cell receptor beta chains below come from one sample, sequenced in a study of response to subunit inactivated influenza vaccine. Each CDR3 protein is one row after TCRdb ran MiXCR on the RT-PCR reads. The sample has about 570,000 distinct CDR3 sequences; roughly 12% are singletons. The same specimen was also included in a second study, on T cells expressing NK-cell markers. This second study says: With UMIs, 5'RACE template switching was used to make TCR beta cDNA.

This material consisted of PBMCs from blood, taken on the day of vaccination. The receptors were gathered from a man between 45 and 60 years old who received an inactivated influenza vaccine.

DNA for the CDR3: TGCAGCGTTGAACATCCGGGACAGGGATCATATGGTGCGGTAGGAAAACTGTTTTTT. It encodes CSVEHPGQGSYGAVGKLFF. The V gene is TRBV29-1, the J gene TRBJ1-4; 9 bases are a match to TRBD1. In germline, CDR1 is SQVTM, CDR2 ANQGSEA. The CDR3 is 19 residues long. Germline trimming cut 2 bases from V and 10 bases from J; bases unmatched to any gene: 23.

This clonotype was observed a handful of times. The chain recombines TRBV28 with TRBJ2-7; D assignment may be TRBD1 or TRBD2 (6 bases each). This CDR3 contains 12 residues. V was shortened by 8 bases and J by 2 bases, with 10 bases between the two germline ends. Germline V gives CDR1 MDHEN, CDR2 SYDVKM. The CDR3 region has the DNA TGTGCCAGCGTAGGGGGGACCTACGAGCAGTACTTC. Protein sequence: CASVGGTYEQYF.

V is TRBV18 and J is TRBJ2-2, with D unclear. Between the trimmed V and J ends, which lost 3 bases and 0 bases, there was a span of 11 bases. CDR1 and CDR2 from the germline V gene are KGHSH and LQKENI. This CDR3 contains 16 residues. CDR3 loop: CASSPLRTANTGELFF. The CDR3 DNA is TGTGCCAGCTCACCGCTCCGGACGGCGAACACCGGGGAGCTGTTTTTT.

This clonotype was counted ten times or more. The V gene is TRBV9, the J gene TRBJ1-6; D not resolved. The CDR3 runs to 14 residues. V was cut by 0 bases and J by 9 bases, with 10 bases left in between. In germline, CDR1 is SGDLS, CDR2 YYNGEE. The CDR3 spells CASSVEAASSPLHF. CDR3 in DNA: TGTGCCAGCAGCGTAGAGGCAGCCTCTTCACCCCTCCACTTT.

This clonotype was seen many times. The V gene is TRBV12-3 or TRBV12-4, the J gene TRBJ2-5; no firm D call. The CDR3 extends over 14 amino acids. With 5 bases removed from V and 2 bases from J, the gap between germline ends came to 12 bases. CDR3 DNA sequence: TGTGCCAGCAGTCCCCATAAAGGACAAGAGACCCAGTACTTC. As protein: CASSPHKGQETQYF.

V usage is TRBV29-1 and J usage is TRBJ2-3; 13 positions match TRBD2. The CDR3 contains 16 residues. Germline values: CDR1 SQVTM, CDR2 ANQGSEA. Trimming removed 6 bases from V and 3 bases from J; junction bases left unmatched: 9. CDR3 sequence reads: CSVAGLAGEGTDTQYF. DNA of the CDR3: TGCAGCGTCGCCGGACTAGCGGGAGAGGGGACAGATACGCAGTATTTT.

The chain is built from TRBV7-9 and TRBJ2-7; weak D call: TRBD1 (6 bases). This CDR3 spans 13 amino acids. CDR1 is SEHNR and CDR2 is FQNEAQ in the germline V gene (reference sequence). Trimming removed 2 bases at V and 5 bases at J, with 10 bases between. DNA of the CDR3: TGTGCCAGCAGCTTAAGGGGGACGCACGAGCAGTACTTC. Its protein is CASSLRGTHEQYF.

This sequence joins TRBV4-2 and TRBJ1-6, with D uncertain. The CDR3 is made up of 14 amino acids. Trimming cost V 2 bases and J 5 bases, with 7 bases left between them. CDR1 is LGHNA and CDR2 is YNFKEQ in the germline V gene. The CDR3 reads CASSQTRHNSPLHF. In nucleotides, the CDR3 is TGTGCCAGCAGCCAAACCCGTCATAATTCACCCCTCCACTTT.